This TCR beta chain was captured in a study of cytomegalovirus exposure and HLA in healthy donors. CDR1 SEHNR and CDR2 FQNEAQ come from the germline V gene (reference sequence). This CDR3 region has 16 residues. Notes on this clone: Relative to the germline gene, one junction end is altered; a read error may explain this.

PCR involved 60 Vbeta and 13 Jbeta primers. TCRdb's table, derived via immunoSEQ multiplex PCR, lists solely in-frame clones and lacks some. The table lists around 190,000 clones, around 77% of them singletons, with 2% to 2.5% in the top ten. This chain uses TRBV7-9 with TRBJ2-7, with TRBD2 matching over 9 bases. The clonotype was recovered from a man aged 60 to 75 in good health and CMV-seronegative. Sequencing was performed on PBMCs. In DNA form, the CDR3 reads TGTTCCAGCAGCTTAAGGCGACTAGCGGATACCTACGAGCAGTACTTC. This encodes CSSSLRRLADTYEQYF.